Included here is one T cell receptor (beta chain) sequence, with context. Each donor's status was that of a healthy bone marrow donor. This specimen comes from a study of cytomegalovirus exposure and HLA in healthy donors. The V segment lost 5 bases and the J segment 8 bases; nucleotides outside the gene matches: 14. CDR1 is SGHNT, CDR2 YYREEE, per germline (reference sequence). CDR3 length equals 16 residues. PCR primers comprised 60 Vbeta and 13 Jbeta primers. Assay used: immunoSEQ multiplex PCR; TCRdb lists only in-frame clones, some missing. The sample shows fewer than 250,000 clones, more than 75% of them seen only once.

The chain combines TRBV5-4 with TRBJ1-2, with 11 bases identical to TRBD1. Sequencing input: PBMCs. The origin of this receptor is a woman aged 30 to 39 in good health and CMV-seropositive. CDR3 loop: CASSQARTGGRVGYTF. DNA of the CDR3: TGTGCCAGCAGTCAAGCCCGGACAGGGGGCAGAGTCGGCTACACCTTC.